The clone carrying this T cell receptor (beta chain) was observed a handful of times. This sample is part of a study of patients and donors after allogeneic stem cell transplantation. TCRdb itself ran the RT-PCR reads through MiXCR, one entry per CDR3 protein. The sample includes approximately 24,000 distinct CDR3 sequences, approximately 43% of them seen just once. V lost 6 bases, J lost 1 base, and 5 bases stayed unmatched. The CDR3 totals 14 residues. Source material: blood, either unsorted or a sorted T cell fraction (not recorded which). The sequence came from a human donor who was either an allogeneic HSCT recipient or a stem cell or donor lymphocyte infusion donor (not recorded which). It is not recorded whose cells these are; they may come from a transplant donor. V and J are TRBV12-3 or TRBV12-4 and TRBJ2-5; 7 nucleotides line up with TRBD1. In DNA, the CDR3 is TGTGCCAGCAGCCCGACAGGGAGCCAAGAGACCCAGTACTTC. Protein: CASSPTGSQETQYF.